This T cell receptor (beta chain) was captured by sequencing in a study of T cells in Graves' hyperthyroidism and ophthalmopathy. Study-wide results and caveats: Most thyroid-expanded clonotypes above 0.001 were also found in blood.

This clonotype has just a few counts. No antigen is known for it. Authors of the study amplified TCR beta CDR3 regions from RNA transcripts. The TCR CDR3 was amplified in a first-round RT-PCR using the HTBI primer set. TCRdb reanalysed the multiplex PCR reads using MiXCR and keeps one entry per CDR3 protein. The sample holds some 550,000 distinct CDR3 sequences; around 21% are singletons and the top ten take approximately 25%. The TCR comes from a man between 18 and 29 years old with Graves' hyperthyroidism. The sample taken for sequencing was blood.

The CDR3 loop is CSVLSDSTEAFF. For the CDR3, the DNA is TGCAGCGTTTTGAGCGACAGCACTGAAGCTTTCTTT. This sequence joins TRBV29-1 and TRBJ1-1; tentative D call: TRBD1 (5 bases). Trimming left V 5 bases short and J 4 bases short, with 11 bases between. CDR1 is SQVTM, CDR2 ANQGSEA, per germline. The CDR3 covers 12 residues.